This TCR beta chain was retrieved from a study of human T cells and chemical hapten exposure. TCRdb independently ran MiXCR on the RACE reads; one entry per CDR3 protein. The sample lists over 65,000 distinct CDR3 sequences; 11% were seen once. In its sample, this clonotype was seen a few times. Trimming left V 4 bases short and J 4 bases short, with 13 bases between. The germline gives CDR1 SQVTM, CDR2 ANQGSEA. The CDR3 totals 13 residues. Time point described: patch test 2, 6 weeks after DPC sensitization. Sample treatment: therapeutic diphenylcyclopropenone sensitization with weekly scalp DPC. The sequence derives from a man between 18 and 35 years old with alopecia areata. Some clones in this sample may be carry-over from other donors' samples. The V and J genes are TRBV29-1 and TRBJ1-2; D possibly corresponds to TRBD1 (6 bases). Specimen: whole blood, collected in connection with sensitization to the hapten diphenylcyclopropenone (DPC). The CDR3 reads CSVGPGVGYGYTF. CDR3 nucleotides: TGCAGCGTTGGTCCAGGGGTTGGCTATGGCTACACCTTC.